The source of this TCR beta chain is a study of response to subunit inactivated influenza vaccine. Details on this clonotype: No antigen is known for it.

Broader study findings: Authors suggested that a seasonal influenza vaccination recruits few new T cells each time.

TCRdb ran MiXCR on the RT-PCR reads and lists one entry per CDR3 protein. The sample has hundreds of thousands of distinct CDR3 sequences, over 10% seen once. The CDR3 sequence is 12 residues long. Per germline, CDR1 LNHDA and CDR2 SQIVND (reference sequence). V lost 6 bases and J 3 bases, leaving 7 bases between the germline ends. This receptor was taken from a man aged 45 to 65 who received an inactivated influenza vaccine. The specimen comprised PBMCs from blood, sampled roughly 48 days after vaccination. The chain couples TRBV19 to TRBJ2-3; no reliable D call. The chain's CDR3 is CASRGRTDTQYF. The CDR3 DNA is TGTGCCAGTAGGGGAAGAACAGATACGCAGTATTTT.